What follows is one TCR beta chain and its context. The antigen is undetermined. These data come from a study of T cells in Graves' hyperthyroidism and ophthalmopathy. Study outcomes and limitations: Median prediction lead before ophthalmopathy onset was 6.5 to 7 months with the model.

Amplified TCR beta CDR3 regions derived from RNA transcripts. First-round RT-PCR with HTBI primers amplified the TCR CDR3 region. TCRdb passed the multiplex PCR reads through MiXCR, listing each CDR3 protein once. The table includes about half a million distinct CDR3 sequences, about 20% detected once. The CDR3 covers 16 residues. V was shortened by 5 bases and J by 3 bases, with 18 bases between the two germline ends. CDR1 is SGDLS, CDR2 YYNGEE, per germline. Material for sequencing was blood. This chain joins TRBV9 and TRBJ2-1; a weak D match, TRBD1 (5 bases). This TCR came from an older woman with Graves' ophthalmopathy. Here the CDR3 reads CASSQGPSLFYNEQFF. The DNA of the CDR3 is TGTGCCAGCAGTCAGGGTCCCTCTTTATTCTACAATGAGCAGTTCTTC.